This TCR beta chain was identified in a study of CXCR3-negative and CXCR3-positive naive CD8 T cells. Study-level points and caveats: Fresh PBMCs served for most assays, and CXCR3 expression fell partially after cryopreservation. TRB CDR3s were more hydrophobic in CXCR3-positive than in CXCR3-negative naive cells. Naive CXCR3-negative cells resembled naive CXCR3-positive cells in TRBV-TRBJ usage; memory cells differed.

As concerns this clonotype: Its antigen remains unidentified.

CDR1 and CDR2 (germline): LNHDA, SQIVND (reference sequence). This CDR3 comprises 12 residues. The authors made the TRB cDNA libraries by 5' RACE using UMI labels. TCRdb reprocessed the 5' RACE reads and stores each CDR3 protein as one record, lacking DNA. The table counts about 70,000 distinct CDR3 sequences; 0.55% to 0.75% lies in the top ten. Every CD8+ subset sample held a few hundred thousand flow-sorted cells, done in triplicate. Naive CD8+ T cells displayed a CD45RO-CCR7+CD27+CD95- phenotype. The TCR originated in a human donor in good health. Some clones in this sample may be carry-over from other donors' samples. Sequenced material: naive CXCR3+ CD8+ T cells from blood. Subset specified: CD45RO-CCR7+CD27+CD95- naive CD8+ T cells expressing CXCR3 (TNR3+). The chain joins TRBV19 to TRBJ1-1; TCRdb's assignment of TRBD1 cannot be checked, as there is no DNA. CDR3: CASSMGVSEAFF.